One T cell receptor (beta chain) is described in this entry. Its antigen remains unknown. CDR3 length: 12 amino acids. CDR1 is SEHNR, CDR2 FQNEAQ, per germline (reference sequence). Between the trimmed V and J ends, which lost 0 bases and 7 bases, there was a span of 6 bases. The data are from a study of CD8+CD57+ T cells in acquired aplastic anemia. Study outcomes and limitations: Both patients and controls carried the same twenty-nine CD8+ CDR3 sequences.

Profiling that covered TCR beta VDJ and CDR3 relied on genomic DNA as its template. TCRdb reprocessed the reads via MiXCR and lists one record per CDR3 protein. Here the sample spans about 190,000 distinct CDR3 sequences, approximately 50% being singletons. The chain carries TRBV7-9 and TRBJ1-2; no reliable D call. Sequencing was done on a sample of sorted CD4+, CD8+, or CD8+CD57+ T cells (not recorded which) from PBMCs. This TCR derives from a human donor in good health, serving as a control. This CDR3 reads CASSLADGGYTF. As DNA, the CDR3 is TGTGCCAGCAGCTTAGCGGACGGTGGCTACACCTTC.